The clone carrying this TCR beta chain was counted ten times or more. Its antigen is as yet unknown. The entry originates in a study of T cells after yellow fever vaccination. Study results and caveats: CD4 and CD8 compartments shared a small share of clonotypes, likely from convergent recombination.

TCRdb reprocessed the 5' RACE reads via MiXCR and lists one record per CDR3 protein. The profile shows around 300,000 distinct CDR3 sequences, roughly 4% of them singletons. V lost 1 base, J lost 0 bases, and 6 bases stayed unmatched. Germline V lookup: CDR1 MGHRA, CDR2 YSYEKL. The length of the CDR3 is 17 residues. The genes are TRBV4-1 and TRBJ2-1; 7 positions match TRBD2. This specimen was PBMCs, taken 5 days after the yellow fever booster vaccination. The clonotype was recovered from a man aged 18 to 35 who received the YFV17D yellow fever vaccine. The CDR3 nucleotides are TGCGCCAGCAGCCAAGGGGGGGGACGGAGCTCCTACAATGAGCAGTTCTTC. Translated: CASSQGGGRSSYNEQFF.